These 21 T cell receptor beta chains originate from one sample sequenced in a study of T cell responses to AZD1222 COVID-19 vaccine. Libraries were prepared by immunoSEQ multiplex PCR; TCRdb keeps only in-frame clonotypes and omits some of them. Of under 200,000 clones listed, roughly nine tenths are singletons. The sample was peripheral blood, taken 28 days after the second dose of the MenACWY control vaccine. The origin of the receptors is an adult who received the MenACWY meningococcal vaccine as a control.

This chain joins TRBV24-1 and TRBJ2-2; tentative D call: TRBD1 (5 bases). Trimming removed 9 bases at V and 5 bases at J, with 12 bases between. Germline-derived CDR1 and CDR2 are KGHDR and SFDVKD. This CDR3 spans 13 amino acids. CDR3 DNA sequence: TGTGCCACCGCAAATACAGGTACCGGGGAGCTGTTTTTT. Its protein product is CATANTGTGELFF.

The rearrangement links TRBV20-1 to TRBJ2-1, with D tentatively TRBD1 (5 bases). The germline gives CDR1 DFQATT, CDR2 SNEGSKA (reference sequence). Trimming shortened V by 5 bases and J by 7 bases, and 9 bases separated the two germline ends. The CDR3 extends over 11 amino acids. In DNA, the CDR3 is TGCAGTGCTGACAGATGGAATGAGCAGTTCTTC. Encoded protein: CSADRWNEQFF.

The rearrangement joins TRBV19 to TRBJ2-2; D not resolved. Trimming left V 5 bases short and J 0 bases short, with 13 bases between. The germline V gene encodes CDR1 LNHDA and CDR2 SQIVND (reference sequence). This CDR3 has 16 residues. CDR3 nucleotide sequence: TGTGCCAGTAGTCGTCACCCCGGTTCGAACACCGGGGAGCTGTTTTTT. Protein product: CASSRHPGSNTGELFF.

This chain links TRBV19 with TRBJ2-2, with 8 bases identical to TRBD2. From germline, CDR1 is LNHDA and CDR2 SQIVND (reference sequence). This CDR3 is built from 13 residues. With V trimmed by 10 bases and J by 3 bases, 4 bases remained unmatched. CDR3 DNA sequence: TGTGCCACAAGCGGGGGTTACACCGGGGAGCTGTTTTTT. Amino acid sequence: CATSGGYTGELFF.

The chain joins TRBV3-1 (or the pseudogene TRBV3-2) to TRBJ2-1, with TRBD2 matching over 12 bases. CDR1 is LGHDT, CDR2 YNNKEL, per germline (reference sequence). V was clipped by 1 base and J by 9 bases; unmatched bases: 7. The CDR3 has 16 amino acids. The CDR3 DNA reads as TGTGCCAGCAGCCAAGCCGGGACTAGCGGGTCCGGTGAGCAGTTCTTC. Its protein product is CASSQAGTSGSGEQFF.

The chain employs TRBV4-2 and TRBJ2-7, with D tentatively TRBD2 (7 bases). V was trimmed by 0 bases and J by 3 bases, leaving 9 bases between them. Germline assignment: CDR1 LGHNA and CDR2 YNFKEQ. This CDR3 is built from 14 residues. CDR3 sequence: CASSQDRGGYEQYF. CDR3 sequence (DNA): TGTGCCAGCAGCCAAGATAGGGGGGGCTACGAGCAGTACTTC.

V usage is TRBV7-2 and J usage is TRBJ2-7; TRBD2 is a possible D gene (7 bases). This CDR3 spans 14 amino acids. V lost 1 base, J lost 6 bases, and 13 bases lay in between. CDR1 is SGHTA, CDR2 FQGNSA, per germline. The CDR3 is CASSLVGGAREQYF. CDR3 DNA sequence: TGTGCCAGCAGCTTAGTAGGGGGGGCGCGCGAGCAGTACTTC.

This clone was seen a single time. The rearrangement joins TRBV6-2 or TRBV6-3 to TRBJ1-2, with no clear D. The CDR3 consists of 15 residues. The V gene lost 4 bases and the J gene lost 4 bases, with 16 bases spanning the gap. CDR1 MNHEY and CDR2 SVGEGT come from the germline V gene. The CDR3 bases are TGTGCCAGCAGTTCCGCGACGGACGTTTTCTATGGCTACACCTTC. Protein: CASSSATDVFYGYTF.

This clone was seen only once. J is TRBJ1-5 and V is TRBV19; TRBD1 aligns across 8 bases. Unmatched junction bases numbered 5, after V lost 2 bases and J lost 2 bases. CDR3 size: 16 residues. Germline loops: CDR1 LNHDA, CDR2 SQIVND (reference sequence). Here the CDR3 reads CASSIPTGGRNQPQHF. CDR3 nucleotide sequence: TGTGCCAGTAGTATACCTACAGGGGGACGCAATCAGCCCCAGCATTTT. Full variable domain (remainder filled in from reference TRBV19 and TRBJ1-5): DGGITQSPKYLFRKEGQNVTLSCEQNLNHDAMYWYRQDPGQGLRLIYYSQIVNDFQKGDIAEGYSVSREKKESFPLTVTSAQKNPTAFYLCASSIPTGGRNQPQHFGDGTRLSIL.

The CDR3 nucleotides read TGCAGTGCTAGTTTCCCCCAACTAGCGGGGGGTATGAGGACGCAGTATTTT. It yields the protein CSASFPQLAGGMRTQYF. The chain joins TRBV20-1 to TRBJ2-3; 12 bases agree with TRBD2. This CDR3 region has 17 residues. Germline V lookup: CDR1 DFQATT, CDR2 SNEGSKA (reference sequence). V trimming: 3 bases; J trimming: 9 bases; junction bases outside the gene matches: 16.

J is TRBJ2-7 and V is TRBV2; D is possibly TRBD1 (6 bases). This CDR3 is 14 amino acids long. Trimming cost V 9 bases and J 3 bases, with 18 bases left between them. CDR1 SNHLY and CDR2 FYNNEI come from the germline V gene. CDR3 protein: CASRARDKFYEQYF. CDR3 DNA sequence: TGTGCCAGTAGGGCCCGGGACAAGTTCTACGAGCAGTACTTC.

The chain uses TRBV5-5 and TRBJ1-4; D is unclear. CDR3 length: 14 amino acids. V lost 2 bases and J 5 bases, leaving 10 bases between the germline ends. Germline assignment: CDR1 SGHKS and CDR2 YYEKEE (reference sequence). In DNA form, the CDR3 reads TGTGCCAGCAGCTTTCAAGCACTAAATGAAAAACTGTTTTTT. This gives the protein CASSFQALNEKLFF.

This clone was counted only a few times. The chain carries TRBV3-1 (or the pseudogene TRBV3-2) and TRBJ1-2, with TRBD1 as a possible D gene (5 bases). The V gene lost 4 bases and the J gene lost 5 bases, with 14 bases spanning the gap. Germline-derived CDR1 and CDR2 are LGHDT and YNNKEL (reference sequence). The CDR3 length is 14 residues. In nucleotides, the CDR3 is TGTGCCAGCAGCCCCGGGCGGGGGGGATATGGCTACACCTTC. Translating gives CASSPGRGGYGYTF.

The CDR3 nucleotides read TGTGCCAGCAGCCGACGGGACGGGAGTGGCTACACCTTC. Its translation: CASSRRDGSGYTF. The chain recombines TRBV11-3 with TRBJ1-2; D may be TRBD1 (5 bases). CDR1 and CDR2 from the germline V gene are SGHNT and YENEEA. The CDR3 runs to 13 residues. Trimming cost V 5 bases and J 7 bases, with 14 bases left between them.

The rearrangement links TRBV9 to TRBJ1-2; possible D gene TRBD1, 6 bases. This CDR3 region has 12 residues. With 3 bases removed from V and 4 bases from J, the gap between germline ends came to 7 bases. CDR1 is SGDLS and CDR2 is YYNGEE in the germline V gene. The CDR3 loop is CASSETGYGYTF. Written as DNA, the CDR3 is TGTGCCAGCAGCGAGACAGGCTATGGCTACACCTTC. Looking up the rest from reference TRBV9 and TRBJ1-2 gives the full variable domain: DSGVTQTPKHLITATGQRVTLRCSPRSGDLSVYWYQQSLDQGLQFLIQYYNGEERAKGNILERFSAQQFPDLHSELNLSSLELGDSALYFCASSETGYGYTFGSGTRLTVV.

This sequence joins TRBV6-6 and TRBJ1-5, with 8 positions matching TRBD1. CDR3 length equals 16 residues. The germline V gene has CDR1 MNHNY and CDR2 SVGAGI (reference sequence). The V segment lost 5 bases and the J segment 2 bases; nucleotides outside the gene matches: 8. CDR3 amino acids: CASSRQGPRGNQPQHF. The CDR3 bases are TGTGCCAGCAGTCGACAGGGGCCAAGGGGCAATCAGCCCCAGCATTTT.

The chain has TRBV13 and TRBJ2-1; 10 nucleotides line up with TRBD2. There are 15 residues in the CDR3. Germline V gives CDR1 PRHDT, CDR2 FYEKMQ (reference sequence). Trimming at V came to 3 bases and at J to 4 bases, leaving 3 bases not matched to a gene. In DNA form, the CDR3 reads TGTGCCAGCAGCTTTGGGACTAGCGTATACAATGAGCAGTTCTTC. Translation gives CASSFGTSVYNEQFF.

DNA for the CDR3: TGTGCCAGCAAAGACCAAGGGAGAGAAGGCTACACCTTC. Amino acids: CASKDQGREGYTF. The rearrangement uses TRBV5-4 and TRBJ1-2; no definite D call. V dropped 6 bases and J dropped 8 bases, with 17 bases sitting between them. CDR3 length: 13 amino acids. Germline loops: CDR1 SGHNT, CDR2 YYREEE (reference sequence). Combining the CDR3 with reference TRBV5-4 and TRBJ1-2 gives the whole variable domain ETGVTQSPTHLIKTRGQQVTLRCSSQSGHNTVSWYQQALGQGPQFIFQYYREEENGRGNFPPRFSGLQFPNYSSELNVNALELDDSALYLCASKDQGREGYTFGSGTRLTVV.

The chain has TRBV9 and TRBJ1-2, with D possibly matching TRBD1 (5 bases). Germline loops: CDR1 SGDLS, CDR2 YYNGEE. There are 15 residues in the CDR3. V shed 7 bases and J shed 7 bases, with 23 bases lying between them. CDR3: CASSTYWTEQGGYTF. The CDR3, as DNA: TGTGCCAGCTCAACCTATTGGACTGAGCAGGGTGGCTACACCTTC.

The gene calls are TRBV5-1 and TRBJ2-7; D is possibly TRBD2 (6 bases). Trimming pared 0 bases from V and 1 base from J, leaving 11 bases between. The CDR3 has 15 amino acids. Germline CDR1 SGHRS, CDR2 YFSETQ. This chain's CDR3 is CASSLAGGMSYEQYF. The DNA of the CDR3 is TGCGCCAGCAGCTTGGCCGGCGGGATGTCCTACGAGCAGTACTTC. Full variable domain (remainder filled in from reference TRBV5-1 and TRBJ2-7): KAGVTQTPRYLIKTRGQQVTLSCSPISGHRSVSWYQQTPGQGLQFLFEYFSETQRNKGNFPGRFSGRQFSNSRSEMNVSTLELGDSALYLCASSLAGGMSYEQYFGPGTRLTVT.

The gene calls are TRBV18 and TRBJ1-1; the D is unclear. The CDR3 length is 15 residues. V lost 2 bases and J lost 3, with 13 bases in between. The germline gives CDR1 KGHSH, CDR2 LQKENI. The CDR3 coding sequence is TGTGCCAGCTCACCAGAAGGGCTGTGGGACACTGAAGCTTTCTTT. Residues: CASSPEGLWDTEAFF.